These T cell receptor beta chains were read from a single sample in a study of cytomegalovirus exposure and HLA in healthy donors. Libraries were prepared by immunoSEQ multiplex PCR; TCRdb keeps only in-frame clonotypes and omits some of them. The sample consists of 100,000 to 150,000 clones, 75% to 90% of them appearing once. The sequencing input was PBMCs. The receptors originated from a male donor in good health and CMV-seronegative. The CDR3 runs from the conserved cysteine through the conserved F or W. Each record gives: clone size, J gene, V gene, D gene, CDR3 DNA, CDR3 protein. The D gene is left open where the match is weak. Only some rows state a clone size, as once, few, many or a class for expanded clones.

>NA|TRBJ1-5|TRBV2|NA
TGTGCCAGCAGTGTTCGGCCCGGGGTTGGTCAGCCCCAGCATTTT
CASSVRPGVGQPQHF
>NA|TRBJ1-4|TRBV6-1|TRBD1
TGTGCCAGCAGTGGAGGGACAGGTGAAAAACTGTTTTTT
CASSGGTGEKLFF
>NA|TRBJ2-5|TRBV27|NA
TGTGCCAGCAGCTGGGGGGGCAGGGGCCAAGAGACCCAGTACTTC
CASSWGGRGQETQYF
>NA|TRBJ2-3|TRBV5-1|TRBD2
TGCGCCAGCACTGGACTAGCAAAGGGAAGCACAGATACGCAGTATTTT
CASTGLAKGSTDTQYF
>NA|TRBJ2-3|TRBV11-1|TRBD2
TGTGCCAGCAGCGCCGAGCGGGGGGGTTGGGATACGCAGTATTTT
CASSAERGGWDTQYF
>NA|TRBJ1-2|TRBV11-2|NA
TGTGCCAGCAGCCTCAGGGCACTCTATGGCTACACCTTC
CASSLRALYGYTF
>NA|TRBJ1-6|TRBV4-3|TRBD1
TGCGCCAGCAGCCAAGATGTGAGGCCAGGGGGATTTAATTCACCCCTCCACTTT
CASSQDVRPGGFNSPLHF
>NA|TRBJ2-7|TRBV28|TRBD2
TGTGCCAGCAGTTTATTGCGGGAGGGCCCCTACGAGCAGTACTTC
CASSLLREGPYEQYF
>NA|TRBJ2-7|TRBV10-2|NA
TGCGCCAGCAGCGGAGACAGTTCCTACGAGCAGTACTTC
CASSGDSSYEQYF
>NA|TRBJ2-7|TRBV4-3|NA
TGCGCCAGCAGCCAAACCGCGGGGATCAACGAGCAGTACTTC
CASSQTAGINEQYF
>NA|TRBJ2-7|TRBV14|NA
TGTGCCAGCAGCCAAGTGATTGGCAGATCCTACGAGCAGTACTTC
CASSQVIGRSYEQYF
>NA|TRBJ1-2|TRBV11-2|NA
TGTGCCAGCAGCCAAAAGCGGACGGATTACTATGGCTACACCTTC
CASSQKRTDYYGYTF
>NA|TRBJ2-2|TRBV7-9|NA
TGTGCCAGCAGCTTAGTTACGGGGAATGTCGCCGGGGAGCTGTTTTTT
CASSLVTGNVAGELFF
>NA|TRBJ2-7|TRBV7-3|TRBD1
TGTGCCAGCAGCTCACCCACTGACAGGGGGAAGCAGTACTTC
CASSSPTDRGKQYF
>few|TRBJ1-3|TRBV5-4|NA
TGTGCCAGCAGCTTGGGTCGGGGTCCCACCATATATTTT
CASSLGRGPTIYF
>NA|TRBJ1-4|TRBV30|TRBD1
TGTGCCTGGAGTGTACAACAGGGGGCTAATGAAAAACTGTTTTTT
CAWSVQQGANEKLFF
>NA|TRBJ1-2|TRBV30|TRBD1
TGTGCCCGGGGGGACAGGTCCGATGGCTACACCTTC
CARGDRSDGYTF
>NA|TRBJ2-2|TRBV30|NA
TGTGCCTGGACCCCGTTTCGGGGGAACACCGGGGAGCTGTTTTTT
CAWTPFRGNTGELFF
>NA|TRBJ1-5|TRBV7-2|TRBD1
TGTGCCAGCAGCTGGACAGGAAATAGCAATCAGCCCCAGCATTTT
CASSWTGNSNQPQHF
>NA|TRBJ1-4|TRBV27|TRBD1
TGTGCCAGCAGTCCTGAAACAGGGGTGTCTGAAAAACTGTTTTTT
CASSPETGVSEKLFF
>few|TRBJ2-2|TRBV5-4|TRBD1
TGTGCCAGCAGCTCGCCCCCTGGGGGACAGGGAGTGGGCACCGGGGAGCTGTTTTTT
CASSSPPGGQGVGTGELFF
>NA|TRBJ1-6|TRBV28|TRBD1
TGTGCCAGCAGTTTAAGACAGGGTAATTCACCCCTCCACTTT
CASSLRQGNSPLHF
>NA|TRBJ1-5|TRBV27|TRBD1
TGTGCCAGCAGTTTAGGCCCCGGGACAGGGGGCAATCAGCCCCAGCATTTT
CASSLGPGTGGNQPQHF
>NA|TRBJ2-2|TRBV19|TRBD2
TGTGCCAGTAGTATCCGTCTAGCGGGAGACACCGGGGAGCTGTTTTTT
CASSIRLAGDTGELFF
>NA|TRBJ2-7|TRBV5-1|TRBD1
TGCGCCAGCAGCTTCCTGGACAGGTCCTCCTACGAGCAGTACTTC
CASSFLDRSSYEQYF
>once|TRBJ2-3|TRBV18|NA
TGTGCCAGCTCACCTTTTCCCCAGGGAACCACAGATACGCAGTATTTT
CASSPFPQGTTDTQYF
>NA|TRBJ2-1|TRBV11-2|NA
TGTGCCAGCAGCTTAGGTCAGGCCTCCTACAATGAGCAGTTCTTC
CASSLGQASYNEQFF
>NA|TRBJ2-7|TRBV6-1|TRBD1
TGTGCCAGCAGGGGCACAGGGGGATTCTACGAGCAGTACTTC
CASRGTGGFYEQYF
>NA|TRBJ2-7|TRBV6-6|TRBD1
TGTGCCAGCAGTTACTTGACAGGGGGAGCGCGCGAGCAGTACTTC
CASSYLTGGAREQYF
>NA|TRBJ1-5|TRBV7-8|TRBD1
TGTGCCAGCAGCTTAAGGACAGGGGGAGGGCAGCCCCAGCATTTT
CASSLRTGGGQPQHF
>NA|TRBJ1-1|TRBV5-4|NA
TGTGCCAGCAGCTTGGAAGTAGCCGCGACTGAAGCTTTCTTT
CASSLEVAATEAFF
>NA|TRBJ2-1|TRBV18|TRBD1
TGTGCCAGCTCACCAAGGACAGGGGGCAATGAGCAGTTCTTC
CASSPRTGGNEQFF
>NA|TRBJ2-3|TRBV19|NA
TGTGCCAGTAGTATTATGGGGGGGCGCACAGATACGCAGTATTTT
CASSIMGGRTDTQYF
>NA|TRBJ1-4|TRBV30|NA
TGTGCCTGGGGGGCCACTAATGAAAAACTGTTTTTT
CAWGATNEKLFF
>few|TRBJ2-2|TRBV7-2|TRBD1
TGTGCCAGCAGCTTTGACAGGGGATCGAGGGAGCTGTTTTTT
CASSFDRGSRELFF
>once|TRBJ1-6|TRBV5-4|NA
TGTGCCAGCAGCTTCAAGGGGCGGAATTCACCCCTCCACTTT
CASSFKGRNSPLHF
>NA|TRBJ1-2|TRBV5-1|TRBD1
TGCGCCAGCAGCCTGGGACAGGGAGGCGGCTACACCTTC
CASSLGQGGGYTF
>NA|TRBJ2-7|TRBV19|TRBD2
TGTGCCAGCTGTGCTACGGGAGGGGTTGGGTCCGACGAGCAGTACTTC
CASCATGGVGSDEQYF
>NA|TRBJ2-6|TRBV5-1|NA
TGCGCCAGCAGCTTGGCAGGGCCTGGGGCCAACGTCCTGACTTTC
CASSLAGPGANVLTF
>NA|TRBJ2-1|TRBV11-2|TRBD1
TGTGCCAGCAGCACAGGGGGCAATGAGCAGTTCTTC
CASSTGGNEQFF
>NA|TRBJ1-4|TRBV12-5|TRBD1
TGTGCTAGTGCTACCTGGGACAGGGAAAAACTGTTTTTT
CASATWDREKLFF
>once|TRBJ1-5|TRBV12-5|TRBD1
TGTGCTAGTGGTTTAGGGGACAGGGGCCACCAGCCCCAGCATTTT
CASGLGDRGHQPQHF
>NA|TRBJ2-4|TRBV6-1|NA
TGTGCCAGCAGCTTTTCGGTAGCCAAAAACATTCAGTACTTC
CASSFSVAKNIQYF
>NA|TRBJ1-2|TRBV19|NA
TGTGCCAGCAAAGGGGGAGAGGGCTACACCTTC
CASKGGEGYTF
>NA|TRBJ2-1|TRBV27|TRBD2
TGTGCCAGCACCTCTGGTAGGACTAGCTTTATCGATGAGCAGTTCTTC
CASTSGRTSFIDEQFF